These 9 T cell receptor beta chains originate from one sample sequenced in a study of human T cells and chemical hapten exposure. In TCRdb, the RACE reads were re-called with MiXCR into one record per CDR3 protein. The repertoire holds 65,000 to 95,000 distinct CDR3 sequences, less than 8.5% seen once, with approximately 1.2% in the top ten. Time point reported: patch test 2, 6 weeks after DPC sensitization. The treatment was: therapeutic diphenylcyclopropenone sensitization with weekly scalp DPC. This specimen consisted of whole blood, obtained in connection with sensitization to the hapten diphenylcyclopropenone (DPC). These TCRs come from a young woman with alopecia areata. Some clones in this sample may be carry-over from other donors' samples.

This chain uses TRBV20-1 with TRBJ1-1; perhaps TRBD1 as D (5 bases). Germline-derived CDR1 and CDR2 are DFQATT and SNEGSKA (reference sequence). V lost 3 bases to trimming and J lost 8 bases, with 13 bases between them. The CDR3 loop spans 12 amino acids. The CDR3, as DNA: TGCAGTGCTAGCCCGGGGCAGTCCGAAGCTTTCTTT. Protein: CSASPGQSEAFF.

V usage is TRBV30 and J usage is TRBJ1-6; D is uncertain. The germline V gene has CDR1 GTSNPN and CDR2 SVGIG (reference sequence). The CDR3 extends over 13 amino acids. V lost 0 bases, J lost 7 bases, and 7 bases lay in between. The CDR3 bases are TGTGCCTGGAGTGTGGCCCAGAATTCACCCCTCCACTTT. This codes for CAWSVAQNSPLHF.

On this clonotype itself: A much larger clone lies one base from this, so it may be a read error. CDR3 DNA sequence: TGCGCCAGCAGCTTTCAGGGAACGGGCACTGAAGCTTTCTTT. Translation gives CASSFQGTGTEAFF. The J gene is TRBJ1-1, the V gene TRBV5-1; tentatively, D is TRBD1 (5 bases). This CDR3 is built from 14 residues. V lost 2 bases to trimming and J lost 4 bases, with 12 bases between them. Germline CDR1 is SGHRS and CDR2 is YFSETQ.

For this clonotype: This may come from a read error, since a much larger clone is one base off. The chain carries TRBV29-1 and TRBJ2-3; the D gene is possibly TRBD1 (5 bases). The CDR3 has 14 residues. Trimming left V 6 bases short and J 0 bases short, with 13 bases between. CDR1 is SQVTM, CDR2 ANQGSEA, per germline. CDR3 residues: CSVRQGISTDTQYF. The CDR3 DNA reads TGCAGCGTGCGGCAGGGCATCAGCACAGATACGCAGTATTTT.

The V and J genes are TRBV27 and TRBJ2-1; 8 bases map to TRBD1. Germline V gene data show CDR1 as MNHEY and CDR2 as SMNVEV (reference sequence). Unmatched junction bases numbered 9, after V lost 5 bases and J lost 6 bases. The CDR3 loop spans 15 amino acids. CDR3 sequence (DNA): TGTGCCAGCAGTACCTCAGGGGGCGCAGGCAATGAGCAGTTCTTC. Protein product: CASSTSGGAGNEQFF.

This clonotype was seen more than once but under ten times. The gene calls are TRBV12-3 or TRBV12-4 and TRBJ1-1; D possibly corresponds to TRBD1 (6 bases). The V and J ends lost 3 bases and 5 bases respectively, with 16 bases between them. CDR3 length equals 15 residues. The CDR3 nucleotides read TGTGCCAGCAGTTTTGGGTGGGGGAGGGGGACTGAAGCTTTCTTT. It yields the protein CASSFGWGRGTEAFF.

There are many counts of this clonotype. J is TRBJ1-1 and V is TRBV18, with a tentative D call TRBD1 (6 bases). Looked up from germline, CDR1 is KGHSH and CDR2 is LQKENI. V was cut by 6 bases and J by 7 bases, with 15 bases left in between. The CDR3 consists of 13 residues. The DNA for the CDR3 is TGTGCCAGCTCGACGGGACAAAAGAATGAAGCTTTCTTT. Protein product: CASSTGQKNEAFF.

The chain recombines TRBV29-1 with TRBJ2-7; D is undetermined. Germline assignment: CDR1 SQVTM and CDR2 ANQGSEA. The length of the CDR3 is 12 residues. V lost 5 bases to trimming and J lost 5 bases, with 13 bases between them. CDR3 nucleotides: TGCAGCGTTCGGTCCCCTGGGGACGAGCAGTACTTC. Its protein product is CSVRSPGDEQYF.

This clonotype occurred many times. The chain links TRBV6-1 to TRBJ1-2, with a weak D call TRBD1 (6 bases). The length of the CDR3 is 13 residues. The ends were cut back, 2 bases at V and 7 bases at J, with 11 bases in the middle. Germline V gives CDR1 MNHNS, CDR2 SASEGT. DNA for the CDR3: TGTGCCAGCAGTGAAACAGGGAGGATTGGCTACACCTTC. Translation: CASSETGRIGYTF.